This T cell receptor (beta chain) was identified in a study of Ad26.COV2.S vaccination and SARS-CoV-2 variants. Study background: Within the COV1001 Ad26.COV2.S trial arm, the donor was enrolled.

Libraries were prepared by immunoSEQ multiplex PCR; TCRdb keeps only in-frame clonotypes and omits some of them. The sample lists approximately 420,000 clones, over 75% occurring once. Points on this clone: Antigen specificity is unknown.

Regarding treatment: 19 received Ad26.COV2.S at low or high dose, single or two shots; roughly 5 received placebo; per-sample allocation not given. On day 63 after the first injection, vaccine and placebo recipients gave samples. In germline, CDR1 is GTSNPN, CDR2 SVGIG (reference sequence). This CDR3 is built from 14 residues. The ends were cut back, 0 bases at V and 4 bases at J, with 10 bases in the middle. General study points: Estimates derived from TCR breadth and depth analyses may have underestimated total T cell responses. Vaccinees reportedly had broad spike-specific CD8+ and CD4+ T cell responses.

The material was peripheral blood, obtained in a trial of Ad26.COV2.S vaccine versus placebo. This TCR was sampled from a person between 18 and 59 years old who received the Ad26.COV2.S COVID-19 vaccine or a placebo. V gene TRBV30 combines with J gene TRBJ1-5; D unresolved. CDR3 DNA sequence: TGTGCCTGGAGTGTATATCCTGGAAATCAGCCCCAGCATTTT. Encoded protein: CAWSVYPGNQPQHF.